A single T cell receptor (beta chain) is shown here with its context. Time point indicated: persistent/refractory GD, antithyroid drugs over 5 years with positive TRAb. The TCR library was made from RNA extracted from PBMCs. This sample stems from a study of regulatory T cells in long-lasting Graves disease. Between the trimmed V and J ends, which lost 2 bases and 2 bases, there was a span of 12 bases. CDR1 and CDR2 (germline): DFQATT, SNEGSKA (reference sequence). The CDR3 totals 14 residues. Sequencing libraries for TCR beta were prepared with iRepertoire HTBI primers and Arm-PCR of CDR3 regions. Authors' processing steps: Identification across samples found more than 55 TRBV and over 12 TRBJ segments. TCRdb redid the calling of the multiplex PCR reads with MiXCR, one entry per CDR3 protein. For this entry, the V and J calls and clone size follow TCRdb and not the study's own pipeline. This sample has about 660,000 distinct CDR3 sequences, with approximately 29% found just once.

The chain uses TRBV20-1 and TRBJ1-2; D is undetermined. The source was peripheral blood mononuclear cells (PBMCs), collected when the disease was refractory, from a patient treated with antithyroid drugs. The sequence was collected from a female donor with Graves disease. In nucleotides, the CDR3 is TGCAGTGCTAGACGGTCAACCATAAACTATGGCTACACCTTC. Its translation is CSARRSTINYGYTF.